Listed below are T cell receptor beta chains from one sample, sequenced in a study of T-cell reconstitution after alpha-beta-depleted transplantation in children. Each CDR3 protein gets one entry after TCRdb re-called the PCR reads with MiXCR. The sample lists 450,000 to 600,000 distinct CDR3 sequences, about a sixth occurring once. Sequencing was performed on PBMCs from the stem cell graft donor, taken from the stem cell graft. The receptors were gathered from a human donor who donated a stem cell graft to a child with acute lymphoblastic leukemia. The CDR3 runs from the conserved cysteine through the conserved F or W. The D gene is left open where the match is weak. Size is stated for part of the rows, as once, few or many counts, or as a class when the clone is expanded.

>.|many|TRBV7-9|TRBJ1-5
CASSGQNNQPQHF
TGTGCCAGCAGCGGACAGAACAATCAGCCCCAGCATTTT
>.|few|TRBV5-5|TRBJ2-1
CASSISPGPDEQFF
TGTGCCAGCAGCATTAGTCCGGGGCCAGATGAGCAGTTCTTC
>TRBD1|few|TRBV5-1|TRBJ1-1
CASRLQQGTAFF
TGCGCCAGCAGGCTTCAACAGGGGACGGCTTTCTTT
>.|few|TRBV12-3/TRBV12-4|TRBJ2-1
CASSPRTVPRTNEQFF
TGTGCCAGCAGTCCACGTACAGTGCCCCGTACTAATGAGCAGTTCTTC
>TRBD2|few|TRBV29-1|TRBJ2-3
CSVPSGYTDTQYF
TGCAGCGTCCCTAGCGGTTACACAGATACGCAGTATTTT
>.|few|TRBV2|TRBJ2-1
CASSEIQPGNVYNDQFF
TGTGCCAGCAGTGAAATCCAACCGGGTAATGTCTACAATGATCAGTTCTTC
>.|few|TRBV29-1|TRBJ2-7
CSAAGGQGPHEQYF
TGCAGCGCCGCGGGGGGACAGGGCCCCCACGAGCAGTACTTC
>TRBD2|.|TRBV20-1|TRBJ2-7
CSATPGLAAYEQYF
TGCAGTGCTACCCCGGGACTAGCGGCGTACGAGCAGTACTTC
>.|few|TRBV12-3/TRBV12-4|TRBJ2-4
CASRPSFWGPELAKNIQYF
TGTGCCAGCAGACCCTCCTTCTGGGGCCCTGAACTAGCCAAAAACATTCAGTACTTC
>.|few|TRBV29-1|TRBJ2-5
CSVERVIQETQYF
TGCAGCGTTGAACGGGTTATCCAAGAGACCCAGTACTTC
>.|.|TRBV30|TRBJ1-3
CAWGRGNTIYF
TGTGCCTGGGGACGAGGAAACACCATATATTTT
>.|few|TRBV7-8|TRBJ2-6
CASSLRAGPGANVLTF
TGTGCCAGCAGCTTACGCGCAGGGCCTGGGGCCAACGTCCTGACTTTC
>TRBD2|.|TRBV3-1|TRBJ2-7
CASSQGGLALYEQYF
TGTGCCAGCAGCCAAGGCGGACTAGCTCTCTACGAGCAGTACTTC
>.|.|TRBV12-3/TRBV12-4|TRBJ1-5
CASSPGQPQHF
TGTGCCAGCAGTCCGGGTCAGCCCCAGCATTTT
>.|few|TRBV12-3/TRBV12-4|TRBJ2-7
CASSWQSSYEQYF
TGTGCCAGCAGTTGGCAGAGCTCCTACGAGCAGTACTTC
>TRBD2|.|TRBV13|TRBJ2-1
CASSLGTSGTQFF
TGTGCCAGCAGCTTAGGCACTAGCGGGACACAGTTCTTC
>.|.|TRBV19|TRBJ1-5
CASRTGLDQPQHF
TGTGCCAGTAGAACAGGGTTAGATCAGCCCCAGCATTTT
>.|few|TRBV20-1|TRBJ2-7
CSARGRGTSSYEQYF
TGCAGTGCTAGGGGAAGGGGGACTTCCTCCTACGAGCAGTACTTC
>TRBD2|few|TRBV12-3/TRBV12-4|TRBJ2-1
CASSYGLEGNEQFF
TGTGCCAGCAGTTACGGACTAGAGGGGAATGAGCAGTTCTTC
>.|few|TRBV29-1|TRBJ1-2
CSVDRGGYGYTF
TGCAGCGTTGATCGGGGGGGCTATGGCTACACCTTC
>.|.|TRBV7-9|TRBJ2-7
CASSEPGRSYSEQYF
TGTGCCAGCAGCGAGCCGGGACGCTCATACTCCGAGCAGTACTTC
>TRBD2|few|TRBV4-1|TRBJ2-7
CASSLAVAGANSYEQYF
TGCGCCAGCAGCCTGGCGGTAGCGGGAGCGAACTCCTACGAGCAGTACTTC
>TRBD2|.|TRBV5-1|TRBJ2-3
CASGFLGTSGNGDTQYF
TGCGCCAGCGGCTTCCTGGGGACTAGCGGGAATGGAGATACGCAGTATTTT
>TRBD2|.|TRBV2|TRBJ2-2
CASNVFTGTSGRADDTGELFF
TGTGCCAGCAATGTATTTACCGGGACTAGCGGGAGGGCCGATGACACCGGGGAGCTGTTTTTT
>TRBD2|.|TRBV9|TRBJ2-3
CASGLPRAGGADTQYF
TGTGCCAGCGGCCTCCCACGAGCGGGAGGGGCAGATACGCAGTATTTT
>TRBD2|.|TRBV5-1|TRBJ2-5
CASSPVVGAGETQYF
TGCGCCAGCAGCCCCGTGGTGGGAGCGGGGGAGACCCAGTACTTC
>.|.|TRBV19|TRBJ2-1
CASSIAAVSYNEQFF
TGTGCCAGTAGTATAGCGGCGGTCTCCTACAATGAGCAGTTCTTC
>.|.|TRBV3-1|TRBJ2-1
CASSLSQAGEYNEQFF
TGTGCCAGCAGCCTGTCACAAGCGGGCGAGTACAATGAGCAGTTCTTC
>TRBD1|few|TRBV18|TRBJ1-2
CASSRDRDGYTF
TGTGCCAGCTCTAGGGACAGAGATGGCTACACCTTC
>TRBD1|.|TRBV4-1|TRBJ2-1
CASSQVLGQGAGNEQFF
TGCGCCAGCAGCCAAGTTTTGGGACAGGGGGCGGGGAATGAGCAGTTCTTC
>TRBD2|.|TRBV6-9|TRBJ2-2
CASSYPGLAGGELFF
TGTGCCAGCAGTTATCCAGGCCTAGCGGGGGGGGAGCTGTTTTTT